This T cell receptor beta chain was captured in a study of human T cells and chemical hapten exposure. From germline, CDR1 is SGHVS and CDR2 FQNEAQ. CDR3 length equals 15 residues. Unmatched junction bases numbered 10, after V lost 1 base and J lost 8 bases. From the RACE reads, TCRdb called clonotypes with MiXCR, one entry per CDR3 protein. The sample consists of 120,000 to 150,000 distinct CDR3 sequences, roughly 10% of them appearing once. Time point described: patch test 2, 6 weeks after DPC sensitization. The treatment here: therapeutic diphenylcyclopropenone sensitization with weekly scalp DPC. This sequence joins TRBV7-8 and TRBJ1-2; 7 bases are a match to TRBD1. The starting material was whole blood, obtained in connection with sensitization to the hapten diphenylcyclopropenone (DPC). The sequence derives from a woman aged 45-59 years with alopecia areata. Some clones in this sample may be carry-over from other donors' samples. The CDR3 DNA is TGTGCCAGCAGCTTAGTCGGGACAGACCCAGCCGGCTACACCTTC. This translates into CASSLVGTDPAGYTF.